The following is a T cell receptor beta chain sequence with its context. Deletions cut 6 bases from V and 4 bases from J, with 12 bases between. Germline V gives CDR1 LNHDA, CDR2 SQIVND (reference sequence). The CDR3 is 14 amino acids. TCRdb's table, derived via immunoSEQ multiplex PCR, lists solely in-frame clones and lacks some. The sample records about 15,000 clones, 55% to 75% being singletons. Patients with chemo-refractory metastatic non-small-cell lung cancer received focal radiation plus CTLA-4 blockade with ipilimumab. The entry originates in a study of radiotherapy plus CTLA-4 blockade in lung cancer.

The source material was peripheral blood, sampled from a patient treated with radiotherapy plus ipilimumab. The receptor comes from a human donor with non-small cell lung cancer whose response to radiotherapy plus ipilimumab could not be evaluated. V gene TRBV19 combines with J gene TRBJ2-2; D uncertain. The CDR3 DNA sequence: TGTGCCAGTAGGAGGTCCAGACTCACCGGGGAGCTGTTTTTT. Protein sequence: CASRRSRLTGELFF.